This T cell receptor (beta chain) was identified during a study of CD4+ T cells in melanoma. General study results and limits: CD8+ T cell, macrophage and B cell function reportedly correlated with neoantigen-specific CD4+ T cells. Reportedly, melanoma neoantigen-specific CD4+ T cells showed varied differentiation states.

Generated by immunoSEQ multiplex PCR, the TCRdb table keeps only in-frame clones and is missing some. The sample has 15,000 to 20,000 clones, roughly 80% seen once. The CDR3 spans 15 residues. Germline V CDR1 and CDR2: SGHRS, YFSETQ. The V gene end was trimmed by 5 bases and the J gene end by 2 bases; junction bases not matched to a gene: 8. Details on this clone: Its specificity is not known.

V is TRBV5-1 and J is TRBJ2-3; 7 bases are shared with TRBD1. The material sequenced was cells from a culture (not recorded whether cultured in vitro). This TCR was recovered from a human donor with melanoma. The DNA for the CDR3 is TGCGCCAGCAGGTACGAGGGGGCCGACACAGATACGCAGTATTTT. Its translation is CASRYEGADTDTQYF.